This T cell receptor beta chain appears in the sequencing data of a study of blood T cell repertoires in COVID-19. Study as a whole: Researchers got acute and convalescent COVID-19 samples from the United States, Italy and Spain. Sources were T cells, B-cell-depleted T cells, or PBMCs; the material itself was cDNA or gDNA.

Per the original data handling: Scientists estimated how many nucleated cells there were by amplifying reference gene primers. Sequencing was performed with immunoSEQ multiplex PCR; in TCRdb, only in-frame clones are kept and a portion is missing. V, J and clone size are those of that table, while D and trimming were read from the DNA. This table holds under 350,000 clones, 86% found once. The study assigned cohorts using participant-reported clinical history. In germline, CDR1 is LNHDA, CDR2 SQIVND (reference sequence). The CDR3 consists of 15 residues. Trimming cost V 3 bases and J 9 bases; bases outside gene matches: 3.

The chain carries TRBV19 and TRBJ1-6; 12 bases map to TRBD1. The receptor was isolated from a woman in her thirties or forties with acute COVID-19. Sequencing was carried out using PBMCs or T cells enriched from blood (not recorded which). The CDR3 coding sequence is TGTGCCAGTAGTATCGGGACAGGGGGCACTTCACCCCTCCACTTT. Translated: CASSIGTGGTSPLHF.